This is a list of T cell receptor beta chains from one sample in a study of blood T cell repertoires in COVID-19. Using immunoSEQ multiplex PCR, the repertoire was profiled, and TCRdb retains in-frame clones only, with some absent. Altogether around 240,000 clones are present, 85% being singletons, with the ten largest covering over 0.95%. The material sequenced was peripheral blood. These receptors were obtained from a man aged 35-49 years with acute or convalescent COVID-19. Both conserved end residues are part of each CDR3. The order of the fields is J gene, D gene, V gene, clone size, CDR3 protein, CDR3 DNA. A D gene is named only where the DNA matches it firmly. The listing skips clone size in some rows; elsewhere it reads once, few, many or a size class.

TRBJ2-2	-	TRBV5-1	-	CASSLDPQGNTGELFF	TGCGCCAGCAGCTTGGACCCACAGGGGAACACCGGGGAGCTGTTTTTT
TRBJ1-2	-	TRBV3-1/TRBV3-2	-	CASSQGPISYNYGYTF	TGTGCCAGCAGCCAGGGGCCCATAAGCTATAACTATGGCTACACCTTC
TRBJ1-6	-	TRBV2	-	CASSVEVSPLHF	TGTGCCAGCAGTGTAGAGGTTTCACCCCTCCACTTT
TRBJ1-1	-	TRBV5-5	-	CASSLARSNTEAFF	TGTGCCAGCAGCTTGGCCAGATCGAACACTGAAGCTTTCTTT
TRBJ1-2	-	TRBV7-9	-	CASSLLAGADGYTF	TGTGCCAGCAGCTTATTGGCAGGGGCAGATGGCTACACCTTC
TRBJ1-3	-	TRBV15	-	CATSRLRHRQQPGNTIYF	TGTGCCACCAGCAGGTTACGTCACAGACAACAGCCTGGAAACACCATATATTTT
TRBJ2-1	TRBD2	TRBV11-2	-	CASSSSGGVSSYNEQFF	TGTGCCAGCAGCTCCTCCGGGGGGGTGAGCTCCTACAATGAGCAGTTCTTC
TRBJ1-5	-	TRBV6-5	-	CASSSPFSNQPQHF	TGTGCCAGCAGTTCCCCATTTAGCAATCAGCCCCAGCATTTT
TRBJ2-7	TRBD1	TRBV18	-	CASSGQGSVNEQYF	TGTGCCAGCTCAGGACAGGGGTCCGTCAACGAGCAGTACTTC
TRBJ2-3	TRBD1	TRBV11-2	-	CASSFRDRGITDTQYF	TGTGCCAGCAGCTTCCGGGACAGGGGGATCACAGATACGCAGTATTTT
TRBJ1-1	-	TRBV4-1	-	CASSPDPSGGSTEAFF	TGCGCCAGCAGCCCGGACCCGTCCGGCGGGTCAACTGAAGCTTTCTTT
TRBJ1-1	-	TRBV2	-	CASKRGWMPEAFF	TGTGCCAGCAAGCGGGGCTGGATGCCTGAAGCTTTCTTT
TRBJ1-6	-	TRBV30	-	CAYQGGYNSPLHF	TGTGCCTACCAAGGGGGCTATAATTCACCCCTCCACTTT
TRBJ2-1	-	TRBV10-2	-	CASSVATGNDEQFF	TGCGCCAGCAGTGTTGCGACGGGGAACGATGAGCAGTTCTTC
TRBJ1-1	TRBD1	TRBV2	-	CASSEARTGPNTEAFF	TGTGCCAGCAGTGAAGCCCGGACAGGGCCGAACACTGAAGCTTTCTTT
TRBJ1-2	TRBD1	TRBV6-1	-	CASSEKRDRAGGYTF	TGTGCCAGCAGTGAAAAAAGGGACAGGGCTGGCGGCTACACCTTC
TRBJ2-7	TRBD2	TRBV4-3	-	CASSQDGAGGPYEQYF	TGCGCCAGCAGCCAAGATGGGGCGGGGGGGCCCTACGAGCAGTACTTC
TRBJ2-2	TRBD1	TRBV5-4	-	CASSSQGQKYTGELFF	TGTGCCAGCAGCTCGCAGGGACAGAAATACACCGGGGAGCTGTTTTTT
TRBJ2-1	TRBD1	TRBV27	-	CASSLKGQNPYNEQFF	TGTGCCAGCAGTTTAAAGGGACAGAATCCCTACAATGAGCAGTTCTTC
TRBJ1-2	-	TRBV6-5	-	CASLPGAGFYGYTF	TGTGCCAGCCTCCCCGGCGCAGGGTTCTATGGCTACACCTTC
TRBJ1-5	-	TRBV28	-	CASSLRDWPQHF	TGTGCCAGCAGTTTACGGGATTGGCCCCAGCATTTT
TRBJ1-3	TRBD1	TRBV4-1	-	CASSSGPGQGANTIYF	TGCGCCAGCAGCTCCGGACCGGGACAGGGTGCAAACACCATATATTTT
TRBJ1-1	-	TRBV24-1	-	CATTGREAFF	TGTGCCACCACGGGGAGGGAAGCTTTCTTT
TRBJ2-1	-	TRBV5-4	once	CASSSRVSYNEQFF	TGTGCCAGCAGCTCGAGGGTCTCCTACAATGAGCAGTTCTTC
TRBJ2-2	-	TRBV7-2	-	CASSLRVRGTGELFF	TGTGCCAGCAGCTTAAGAGTCAGGGGCACCGGGGAGCTGTTTTTT
TRBJ2-7	TRBD1	TRBV18	-	CASSSGTGASYEQYF	TGTGCCAGCTCTTCCGGGACAGGTGCCTCCTACGAGCAGTACTTC
TRBJ1-1	-	TRBV12-3/TRBV12-4	-	CASTLDTSEAFF	TGTGCCAGCACCCTGGACACCTCTGAAGCTTTCTTT
TRBJ2-1	TRBD2	TRBV6-1	-	CASSELGLAGGVQFF	TGTGCCAGCAGTGAACTCGGTTTAGCGGGGGGTGTGCAGTTCTTC
TRBJ2-3	TRBD2	TRBV3-1/TRBV3-2	-	CASSQDIAGPTDTQYF	TGTGCCAGCAGCCAAGACATAGCGGGTCCCACAGATACGCAGTATTTT
TRBJ1-5	TRBD1	TRBV10-2	-	CASTETGGGSNQPQHF	TGCGCCAGCACTGAGACAGGGGGTGGTAGCAATCAGCCCCAGCATTTT
TRBJ1-5	TRBD1	TRBV28	-	CATAGLDRVVNQPQHF	TGTGCTACTGCGGGACTGGACAGGGTTGTAAATCAGCCCCAGCATTTT
TRBJ1-4	TRBD1	TRBV2	-	CASSPGQGRGEKLFF	TGTGCCAGCAGTCCTGGACAGGGGAGGGGTGAAAAACTGTTTTTT
TRBJ1-2	TRBD1	TRBV11-2	-	CASTVGTAANYGYTF	TGTGCCAGCACCGTAGGGACAGCCGCTAACTATGGCTACACCTTC
TRBJ2-7	-	TRBV7-9	-	CASSLAPTRTEQYF	TGTGCCAGCAGCTTAGCGCCTACTAGGACGGAGCAGTACTTC
TRBJ2-5	-	TRBV29-1	-	CSVEPGTTDQYF	TGCAGCGTTGAGCCGGGGACAACGGACCAGTACTTC
TRBJ1-1	-	TRBV7-2	-	CASSPWFGSNTEAFF	TGTGCCAGCAGCCCCTGGTTCGGTTCCAACACTGAAGCTTTCTTT
TRBJ1-1	-	TRBV12-1	-	CASSVPGTGERDTEAFF	TGTGCCAGCAGCGTCCCCGGGACAGGGGAGAGGGACACTGAAGCTTTCTTT
TRBJ1-3	-	TRBV5-6	-	CASSFSGRYSGNTIYF	TGTGCCAGCAGCTTTTCAGGCCGTTACTCTGGAAACACCATATATTTT
TRBJ2-6	-	TRBV27	-	CASSDTSGANVLTF	TGTGCCAGCTCTGACACCTCTGGGGCCAACGTCCTGACTTTC
TRBJ2-4	TRBD2	TRBV27	-	CASSSPPTSGGTKNIQYF	TGTGCCAGCAGTTCCCCGCCGACTAGCGGGGGGACCAAAAACATTCAGTACTTC
TRBJ1-1	-	TRBV10-3	-	CASAGAPNTEAFF	TGTGCCTCCGCGGGGGCGCCTAACACTGAAGCTTTCTTT
TRBJ1-6	-	TRBV19	-	CASRWAERDTANSPLHF	TGTGCCAGTAGGTGGGCGGAAAGGGACACGGCTAATTCACCCCTCCACTTT
TRBJ1-1	-	TRBV7-8	once	CASSLSGNLKAFF	TGTGCCAGCAGCTTATCAGGAAACCTTAAAGCTTTCTTT
TRBJ2-7	-	TRBV18	-	CASSPGQNYEQYF	TGTGCCAGCTCACCGGGACAAAACTACGAGCAGTACTTC
TRBJ2-7	TRBD2	TRBV4-2	-	CASSPSAGDPLRMDF	TGTGCCAGCAGCCCGTCAGCGGGGGACCCCCTCCGGATGGACTTC
TRBJ1-1	TRBD1	TRBV19	-	CASSIDPTGTGDTEAFF	TGTGCCAGTAGTATAGATCCCACCGGGACAGGGGACACTGAAGCTTTCTTT
TRBJ2-1	-	TRBV13	few	CASRKGISNEQFF	TGTGCCAGTCGGAAGGGGATATCCAATGAGCAGTTCTTC
TRBJ2-7	TRBD1	TRBV27	-	CAGKGGQGLHEQYF	TGTGCCGGCAAGGGGGGACAGGGCCTCCACGAGCAGTACTTC
TRBJ1-4	-	TRBV5-1	few	CASSFSIQGGSIATNEKLFF	TGCGCCAGCAGCTTTTCTATCCAGGGCGGATCAATTGCAACTAATGAAAAACTGTTTTTT
TRBJ1-4	TRBD1	TRBV5-4	-	CASRPGGIGEKLFF	TGTGCCAGCAGGCCAGGGGGCATTGGTGAAAAACTGTTTTTT
TRBJ2-3	-	TRBV27	-	CASSLRGTDTQYF	TGTGCCAGCAGTTTAAGGGGTACAGATACGCAGTATTTT
TRBJ1-1	TRBD1	TRBV5-1	-	CASSLGQGSTEAFF	TGCGCCAGCAGCTTAGGACAGGGGAGCACTGAAGCTTTCTTT
TRBJ1-4	TRBD1	TRBV30	once	CAWSVEGQEKLFF	TGTGCCTGGAGTGTAGAGGGACAGGAAAAACTGTTTTTT
TRBJ1-1	-	TRBV12-1	-	CASSVERGRTEAFF	TGTGCCAGCAGCGTTGAGAGGGGGCGGACTGAAGCTTTCTTT